This T cell receptor (beta chain) was obtained from a study of blood T cell repertoires in COVID-19. At the level of the study: T cells, B-cell-depleted T cells, or PBMCs supplied cDNA or gDNA.

Profiling relied on immunoSEQ multiplex PCR, and the TCRdb table lists in-frame clones only, not all of them. The data hold around 180,000 clones, with approximately 90% observed a single time. The CDR3 is made up of 16 amino acids. Trimming removed 4 bases from V and 5 bases from J, with 18 bases in between. Germline-derived CDR1 and CDR2 are LNHDA and SQIVND (reference sequence). The material sequenced was peripheral blood. This sequence was found in a woman aged 30 to 39 with active or convalescent COVID-19. V and J are TRBV19 and TRBJ1-5; D is perhaps TRBD1 (6 bases). CDR3 protein: CASSKEWTAGDQPQHF. In DNA form, the CDR3 reads TGTGCCAGTAGTAAAGAATGGACAGCTGGAGATCAGCCCCAGCATTTT. Drawing the rest from reference TRBV19 and TRBJ1-5, the complete variable domain is DGGITQSPKYLFRKEGQNVTLSCEQNLNHDAMYWYRQDPGQGLRLIYYSQIVNDFQKGDIAEGYSVSREKKESFPLTVTSAQKNPTAFYLCASSKEWTAGDQPQHFGDGTRLSIL.